This passage covers 22 T cell receptor beta chains from one sample sequenced in a study of shared clonotypes between healthy human individuals. TCRdb's copy holds only in-frame clones and misses some; the assay was immunoSEQ multiplex PCR. The sample holds 2 million to 2.5 million clones; around 93% are singletons and the top ten take around 0.38%. The sample taken for sequencing was naive CD4+ T cells from PBMCs. Subset denoted: CD45RA+ positively selected. These TCRs come from a man between 18 and 35 years old in good health. Some clones in this sample may be carry-over from other donors' samples.

The chain employs TRBV6-4 and TRBJ2-1; D ambiguous. The V and J ends lost 6 bases and 12 bases respectively, with 9 bases between them. The CDR3 consists of 10 residues. Per the germline V gene, CDR1 is MRHNA and CDR2 is SNTAGT. The CDR3 loop reads CASRFSPQFF. CDR3 nucleotide sequence: TGTGCCAGCAGGTTTTCCCCGCAGTTCTTC.

The J gene is TRBJ1-1, the V gene TRBV27; 9 bases agree with TRBD1. The germline CDR1 and CDR2 sequences are MNHEY and SMNVEV (reference sequence). The CDR3 has 17 residues. V shed 5 bases, J shed 3 bases, and the junction held 13 bases outside the gene matches. The CDR3 nucleotides are TGTGCCAGCAGTCTTCGTGGGACAGGGACGTTGCACACTGAAGCTTTCTTT. Protein product: CASSLRGTGTLHTEAFF.

The chain is built from TRBV5-1 and TRBJ2-1; TRBD2 might be the D (6 bases). In germline, CDR1 is SGHRS, CDR2 YFSETQ. There are 15 residues in the CDR3. Between the trimmed V and J ends, which lost 6 bases and 9 bases, there was a span of 22 bases. CDR3 region: CASKGPGGISGEQFF. The CDR3, as DNA: TGCGCCAGCAAGGGTCCCGGCGGGATAAGCGGTGAGCAGTTCTTC.

This chain's CDR3 is CASSSRGLGYEQFF. CDR3 bases: TGTGCCAGCAGCTCGCGGGGACTAGGATATGAGCAGTTCTTC. The chain joins TRBV7-2 to TRBJ2-1; TRBD2 agrees at 8 bases. The junction had 7 bases not matched to a gene; V was cut back by 4 bases and J by 8 bases. Germline V CDR1 and CDR2: SGHTA, FQGNSA. This CDR3 comprises 14 residues.

J is TRBJ2-1 and V is TRBV5-4, with 8 bases matching TRBD2. The ends lost 0 bases at V and 5 bases at J; junction bases unmatched: 7. The CDR3 is made up of 16 amino acids. Looked up from germline, CDR1 is SGHNT and CDR2 is YYREEE (reference sequence). As DNA, the CDR3 is TGTGCCAGCAGCTTGGCCGGGGGGGGTGGCGACAATGAGCAGTTCTTC. Translation: CASSLAGGGGDNEQFF.

V is TRBV5-1 and J is TRBJ1-1; D ambiguous. The CDR3 is 16 amino acids. CDR1 and CDR2 (germline): SGHRS, YFSETQ. V was pared by 0 bases and J by 4 bases, with 16 bases between. The CDR3 DNA reads as TGCGCCAGCAGCTTGGAAGTAATTGGGTCTGGCACTGAAGCTTTCTTT. This codes for CASSLEVIGSGTEAFF. Together with reference TRBV5-1 and TRBJ1-1, the CDR3 gives the full variable domain: KAGVTQTPRYLIKTRGQQVTLSCSPISGHRSVSWYQQTPGQGLQFLFEYFSETQRNKGNFPGRFSGRQFSNSRSEMNVSTLELGDSALYLCASSLEVIGSGTEAFFGQGTRLTVV.

The chain combines TRBV2 with TRBJ2-1; perhaps TRBD2 as D (5 bases). The CDR3 runs 15 residues. Trimming removed 7 bases at V and 0 bases at J, with 13 bases between. CDR1 and CDR2 (germline): SNHLY, FYNNEI. The DNA for the CDR3 is TGTGCCAGCATTGGCGGGTCAAGCTCCTACAATGAGCAGTTCTTC. Translated: CASIGGSSSYNEQFF.

The chain links TRBV18 to TRBJ1-1; TRBD1 aligns across 9 bases. Germline V gene data show CDR1 as KGHSH and CDR2 as LQKENI. Unmatched junction bases numbered 11, after V lost 5 bases and J lost 1 base. The CDR3 loop spans 17 amino acids. The CDR3 DNA sequence: TGTGCCAGCTCAGACACCCTTTTGACAGGGGGGAACACTGAAGCTTTCTTT. As protein: CASSDTLLTGGNTEAFF.

The chain recombines TRBV5-5 with TRBJ2-4, with a weak D call TRBD1 (6 bases). Per germline, CDR1 SGHKS and CDR2 YYEKEE (reference sequence). This CDR3 has 12 residues. Trimming removed 4 bases at V and 9 bases at J, with 11 bases between. This CDR3 is CASSPGTPIQYF. The CDR3 bases are TGTGCCAGCAGCCCCGGGACACCCATTCAGTACTTC.

V and J are TRBV6-5 and TRBJ2-1; 10 bases line up with TRBD2. The CDR3 consists of 15 residues. The germline V gene has CDR1 MNHEY and CDR2 SVGAGI. Germline trimming cut 5 bases from V and 6 bases from J; bases unmatched to any gene: 7. CDR3 DNA sequence: TGTGCCAGCAGTAAGGGGCTAGCGGGAGTCAATGAGCAGTTCTTC. It specifies CASSKGLAGVNEQFF.

The gene calls are TRBV12-5 and TRBJ1-1, with TRBD1 as a possible D gene (6 bases). The germline CDR1 and CDR2 sequences are LGHNT and FRNRAP. This CDR3 is 15 amino acids long. Trimming took 7 bases from V and 10 from J, leaving 25 bases between them. The CDR3 nucleotides are TGTGCTAGTGTTCCAGAGGGGGGGAGGGTCCTGGGAGCTTTCTTT. Translation gives CASVPEGGRVLGAFF.

The chain uses TRBV7-9 and TRBJ1-1; D remains ambiguous. The ends were cut back, 5 bases at V and 1 base at J, with 11 bases in the middle. The germline gives CDR1 SEHNR, CDR2 FQNEAQ (reference sequence). This CDR3 has 14 amino acids. The CDR3 region is CASSPHEGNTEAFF. The CDR3 nucleotides are TGTGCCAGCAGCCCCCATGAGGGGAACACTGAAGCTTTCTTT. The whole variable domain, remainder taken from reference TRBV7-9 and TRBJ1-1, is DTGVSQNPRHKITKRGQNVTFRCDPISEHNRLYWYRQTLGQGPEFLTYFQNEAQLEKSRLLSDRFSAERPKGSFSTLEIQRTEQGDSAMYLCASSPHEGNTEAFFGQGTRLTVV.

The rearrangement links TRBV6-6 to TRBJ1-3, with 11 bases matching TRBD1. This CDR3 has 15 amino acids. V was pared by 7 bases and J by 9 bases, with 11 bases of the junction left unmatched. Germline values: CDR1 MNHNY, CDR2 SVGAGI (reference sequence). Here the CDR3 DNA reads TGTGCCAGCACCAGCGGGACAGGGGGAGGTTTCACCATATATTTT. Its protein product is CASTSGTGGGFTIYF.

The CDR3 loop is CASSLLAASSYNEQFF. The CDR3 DNA follows: TGTGCCAGTAGCCTACTGGCGGCCAGCTCCTACAATGAGCAGTTCTTC. V gene TRBV19 combines with J gene TRBJ2-1, with D unresolved. The CDR3 totals 16 residues. V was shortened by 6 bases and J by 0 bases, with 15 bases between the two germline ends. Germline CDR1 is LNHDA and CDR2 is SQIVND (reference sequence).

The genes are TRBV19 and TRBJ2-7; perhaps D is TRBD1 or TRBD2 (6 bases each). Germline CDR1 is LNHDA and CDR2 is SQIVND (reference sequence). The CDR3 is 14 amino acids. With 10 bases removed from V and 2 bases from J, the gap between germline ends came to 18 bases. The CDR3 reads CATRGQGRTYEQYF. The CDR3 DNA reads as TGTGCCACACGAGGCCAGGGGAGGACCTACGAGCAGTACTTC.

The V and J genes are TRBV4-1 and TRBJ2-4; a possible D gene is TRBD2 (5 bases). The CDR3 has 16 residues. Germline V gene data show CDR1 as MGHRA and CDR2 as YSYEKL. V shed 1 base and J shed 7 bases, with 17 bases lying between them. The CDR3 reads CASSQGGAGGLNIQYF. The CDR3 nucleotides are TGCGCCAGCAGCCAAGGAGGCGCTGGAGGTTTGAACATTCAGTACTTC.

V gene TRBV2 combines with J gene TRBJ2-7; D is uncertain. The germline V gene encodes CDR1 SNHLY and CDR2 FYNNEI. Trimming pared 5 bases from V and 4 bases from J, leaving 6 bases between. The CDR3 extends over 11 amino acids. The CDR3 loop is CASSSVYEQYF. The CDR3 nucleotides read TGTGCCAGCAGTTCCGTATACGAGCAGTACTTC.

CDR3 loop: CATSRVFTGSSGNTIYF. The CDR3, as DNA: TGTGCCACCAGCAGAGTTTTCACGGGATCCTCTGGAAACACCATATATTTT. The chain is built from TRBV15 and TRBJ1-3; no definite D call. The V end lost 1 base, the J end lost 0 bases, and 13 bases lay between the germline ends. Germline-derived CDR1 and CDR2 are LNHNV and YYDKDF (reference sequence). This CDR3 is built from 17 residues.

This rearrangement joins TRBV5-1 to TRBJ2-2; no definite D call. V was cut by 0 bases and J by 3 bases, with 9 bases left in between. CDR3 length: 15 amino acids. Germline loops: CDR1 SGHRS, CDR2 YFSETQ. CDR3 in amino acids: CASSLGAIYTGELFF. DNA for the CDR3: TGCGCCAGCAGCTTGGGCGCTATCTACACCGGGGAGCTGTTTTTT.

This sequence joins TRBV5-1 and TRBJ2-1; 8 bases line up with TRBD1. The germline CDR1 and CDR2 sequences are SGHRS and YFSETQ. With 1 base clipped from V and 15 bases from J, the junction kept 15 bases outside the gene matches. This CDR3 contains 15 residues. The CDR3 region is CASSLPGGRLTRVFF. CDR3 in DNA: TGCGCCAGCAGCTTGCCAGGGGGCCGGTTGACCCGGGTGTTCTTC.

The rearrangement joins TRBV18 to TRBJ1-1; D call uncertain. In germline, CDR1 is KGHSH, CDR2 LQKENI. This CDR3 region has 14 residues. V lost 8 bases, J lost 4 bases, and 17 bases lay in between. The CDR3 DNA is TGTGCCAGCCAACGGACGGAGATAGTCACTGAAGCTTTCTTT. This codes for CASQRTEIVTEAFF. The entire variable domain, with the rest obtained from reference TRBV18 and TRBJ1-1, is as follows: NAGVMQNPRHLVRRRGQEARLRCSPMKGHSHVYWYRQLPEEGLKFMVYLQKENIIDESGMPKERFSAEFPKEGPSILRIQQVVRGDSAAYFCASQRTEIVTEAFFGQGTRLTVV.

The chain uses TRBV6-1 and TRBJ2-3; D perhaps matches TRBD1 (6 bases). Germline assignment: CDR1 MNHNS and CDR2 SASEGT. With 4 bases removed from V and 2 bases from J, the gap between germline ends came to 16 bases. The CDR3 has 16 amino acids. CDR3 amino acids: CASSGSRQAITDTQYF. The CDR3 coding sequence is TGTGCCAGCAGTGGGAGCAGACAGGCTATCACAGATACGCAGTATTTT.